The clone carrying this TCR beta chain was counted a few times. Seattle enrolled patients during active infection and tracked them longitudinally. V was pared by 3 bases and J by 2 bases, with 12 bases between. CDR1 GTSNPN and CDR2 SVGIG come from the germline V gene (reference sequence). This CDR3 has 14 amino acids. This record comes from a study of blood T cell repertoires in COVID-19. The table came from immunoSEQ multiplex PCR; TCRdb's copy has only in-frame clones and leaves some out. The repertoire includes roughly 190,000 clones, about four fifths of them detected once, and approximately 10% sits in the top ten.

Sequences were obtained from peripheral blood. The receptor was derived from a woman aged 40 to 50 with COVID-19, enrolled during active disease. The chain carries TRBV30 and TRBJ2-3; D unclear. The CDR3 DNA reads as TGTGCCTGGAGGCGTCCTGCGAACACAGATACGCAGTATTTT. It specifies CAWRRPANTDTQYF.